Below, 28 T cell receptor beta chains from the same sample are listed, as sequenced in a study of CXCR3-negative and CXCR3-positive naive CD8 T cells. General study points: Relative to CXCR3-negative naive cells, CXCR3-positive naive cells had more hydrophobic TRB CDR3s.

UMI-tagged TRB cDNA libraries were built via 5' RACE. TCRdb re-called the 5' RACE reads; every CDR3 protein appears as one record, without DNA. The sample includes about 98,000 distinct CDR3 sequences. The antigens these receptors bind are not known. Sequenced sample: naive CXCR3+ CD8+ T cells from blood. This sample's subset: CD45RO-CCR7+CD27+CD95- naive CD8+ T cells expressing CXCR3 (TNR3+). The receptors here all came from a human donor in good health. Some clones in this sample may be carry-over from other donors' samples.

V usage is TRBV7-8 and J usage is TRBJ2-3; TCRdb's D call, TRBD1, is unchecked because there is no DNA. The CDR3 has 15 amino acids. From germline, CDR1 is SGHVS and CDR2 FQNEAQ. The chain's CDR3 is CASSLSRGRTDTQYF.

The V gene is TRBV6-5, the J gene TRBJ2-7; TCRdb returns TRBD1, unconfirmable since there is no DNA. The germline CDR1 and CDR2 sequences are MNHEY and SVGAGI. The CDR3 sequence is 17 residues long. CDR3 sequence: CASSYSPEEGVSYEQYF.

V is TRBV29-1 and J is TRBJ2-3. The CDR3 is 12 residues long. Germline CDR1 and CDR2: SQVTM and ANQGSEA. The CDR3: CSVEAFTDTQYF.

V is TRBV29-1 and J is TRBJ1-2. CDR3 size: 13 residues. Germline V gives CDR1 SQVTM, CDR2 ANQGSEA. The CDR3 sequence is CSARGGEGYGYTF.

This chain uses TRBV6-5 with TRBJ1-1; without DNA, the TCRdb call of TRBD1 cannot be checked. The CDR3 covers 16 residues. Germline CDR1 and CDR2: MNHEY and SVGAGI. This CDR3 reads CASSYGSGAKDTEAFF.

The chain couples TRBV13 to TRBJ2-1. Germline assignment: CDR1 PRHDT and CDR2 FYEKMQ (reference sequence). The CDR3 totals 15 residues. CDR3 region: CASSLAVSPYNEQFF.

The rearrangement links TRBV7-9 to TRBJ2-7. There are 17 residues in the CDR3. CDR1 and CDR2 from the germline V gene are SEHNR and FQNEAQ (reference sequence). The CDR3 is CASSFIAPNSRLYEQYF.

CDR3 sequence reads: CASTDRVHTSSYNSPLHF. This sequence joins TRBV6-2 or TRBV6-3 and TRBJ1-6; without DNA, the TCRdb call of TRBD1 cannot be checked. In germline, CDR1 is MNHEY, CDR2 SVGEGT. CDR3 size: 18 residues.

CDR3 protein: CASSGDREGYTGELFF. The genes are TRBV6-5 and TRBJ2-2; TCRdb returns TRBD1, unconfirmable since there is no DNA. Germline CDR1 is MNHEY and CDR2 is SVGAGI. The CDR3 has 16 amino acids.

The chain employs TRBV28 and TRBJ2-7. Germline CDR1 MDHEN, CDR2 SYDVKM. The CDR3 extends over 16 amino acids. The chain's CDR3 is CASSLSRTVSSYEQYF.

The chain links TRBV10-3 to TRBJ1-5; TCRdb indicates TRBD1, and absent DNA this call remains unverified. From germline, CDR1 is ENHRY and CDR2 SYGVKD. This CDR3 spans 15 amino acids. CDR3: CAIWAGTEGNQPQHF.

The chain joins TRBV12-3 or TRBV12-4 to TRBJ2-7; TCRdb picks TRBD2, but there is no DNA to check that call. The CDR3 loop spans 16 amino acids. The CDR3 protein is CASSSRISEQTYEQYF.

The CDR3 spells CASSQPPGGGERNEQFF. The chain uses TRBV23-1 and TRBJ2-1; TCRdb returns TRBD2, unconfirmable since there is no DNA. TRBV23-1 is an ORF; its function is uncertain. There are 17 residues in the CDR3.

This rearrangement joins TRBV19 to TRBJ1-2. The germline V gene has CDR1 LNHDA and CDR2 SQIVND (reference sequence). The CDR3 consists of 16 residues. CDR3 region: CASTPRAEIVDYGYTF.

The CDR3 sequence is CSARDDYGLSGDYEQYF. V and J are TRBV20-1 and TRBJ2-7. Germline CDR1 is DFQATT and CDR2 is SNEGSKA (reference sequence). The CDR3 consists of 17 residues.

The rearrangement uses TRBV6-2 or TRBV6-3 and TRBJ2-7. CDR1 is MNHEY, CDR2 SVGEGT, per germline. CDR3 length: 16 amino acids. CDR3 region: CASTINLVGSLYEQYF.

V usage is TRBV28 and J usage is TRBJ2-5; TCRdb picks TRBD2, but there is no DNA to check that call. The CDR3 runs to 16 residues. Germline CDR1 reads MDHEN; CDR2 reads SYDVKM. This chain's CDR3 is CASSLFLAGAGETQYF.

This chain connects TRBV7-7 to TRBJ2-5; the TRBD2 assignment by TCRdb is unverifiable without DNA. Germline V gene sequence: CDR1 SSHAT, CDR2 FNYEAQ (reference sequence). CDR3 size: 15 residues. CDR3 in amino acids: CASSFRALAEETQYF.

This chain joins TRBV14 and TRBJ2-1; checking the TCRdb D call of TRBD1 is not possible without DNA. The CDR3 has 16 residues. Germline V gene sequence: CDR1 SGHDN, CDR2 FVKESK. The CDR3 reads CASSPPTGTVYNEQFF. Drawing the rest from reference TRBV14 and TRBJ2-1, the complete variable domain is EAGVTQFPSHSVIEKGQTVTLRCDPISGHDNLYWYRRVMGKEIKFLLHFVKESKQDESGMPNNRFLAERTGGTYSTLKVQPAELEDSGVYFCASSPPTGTVYNEQFFGPGTRLTVL.

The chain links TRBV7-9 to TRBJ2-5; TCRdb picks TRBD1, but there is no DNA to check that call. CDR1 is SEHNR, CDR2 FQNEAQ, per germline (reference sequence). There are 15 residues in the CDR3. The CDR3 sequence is CASSLAPVEGETQYF.

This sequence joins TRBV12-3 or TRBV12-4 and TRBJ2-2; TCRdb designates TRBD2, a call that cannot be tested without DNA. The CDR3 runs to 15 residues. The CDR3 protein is CASLVSGGSGGELLF.

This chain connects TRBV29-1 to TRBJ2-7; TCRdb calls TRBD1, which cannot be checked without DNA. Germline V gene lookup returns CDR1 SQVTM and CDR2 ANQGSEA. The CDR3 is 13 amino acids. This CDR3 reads CSVERRGTGEQYF.

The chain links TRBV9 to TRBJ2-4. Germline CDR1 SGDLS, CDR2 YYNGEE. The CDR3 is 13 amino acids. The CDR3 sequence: CASSVDSGNIQYF. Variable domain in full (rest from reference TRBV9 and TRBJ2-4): DSGVTQTPKHLITATGQRVTLRCSPRSGDLSVYWYQQSLDQGLQFLIQYYNGEERAKGNILERFSAQQFPDLHSELNLSSLELGDSALYFCASSVDSGNIQYFGAGTRLSVL.

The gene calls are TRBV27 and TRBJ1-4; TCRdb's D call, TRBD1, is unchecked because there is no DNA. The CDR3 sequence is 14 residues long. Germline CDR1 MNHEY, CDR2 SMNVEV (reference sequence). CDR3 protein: CASSFTGVREKLFF.

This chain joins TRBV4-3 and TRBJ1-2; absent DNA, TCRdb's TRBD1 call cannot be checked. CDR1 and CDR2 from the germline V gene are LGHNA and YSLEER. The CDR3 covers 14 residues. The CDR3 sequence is CASSQASGTYGYTF.

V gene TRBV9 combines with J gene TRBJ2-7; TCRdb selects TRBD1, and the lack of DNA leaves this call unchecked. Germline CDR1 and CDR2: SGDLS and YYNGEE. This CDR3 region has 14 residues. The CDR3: CASSVEAGHYEQYF.

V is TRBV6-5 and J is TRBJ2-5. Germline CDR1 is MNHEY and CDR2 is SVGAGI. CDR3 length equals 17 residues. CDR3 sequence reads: CASSYSFSTAMEETQYF.

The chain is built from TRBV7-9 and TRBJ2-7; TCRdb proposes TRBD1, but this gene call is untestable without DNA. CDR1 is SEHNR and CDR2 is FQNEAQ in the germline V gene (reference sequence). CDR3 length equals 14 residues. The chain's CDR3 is CAGSGGVGVNEQYF.